The clone carrying this T cell receptor beta chain was counted only a few times. Antigen: not known. The data are from a study of response to subunit inactivated influenza vaccine. Each CDR3 protein gets one entry after TCRdb re-called the RT-PCR reads with MiXCR. The sample consists of 400,000 to 650,000 distinct CDR3 sequences, more than 7% of them appearing once. The trim removed 2 bases at V and 0 bases at J, leaving 5 bases unmatched. Germline V gene data show CDR1 as SGHRS and CDR2 as YFSETQ. The CDR3 totals 16 residues. General study points: Authors proposed each seasonal influenza vaccination draws in few new T cells.

V usage is TRBV5-1 and J usage is TRBJ2-3, with 8 bases lining up with TRBD1. The source material was PBMCs from blood, sampled approximately 25 months after vaccination. This receptor was taken from a man between 50 and 70 years old who received an inactivated influenza vaccine. The CDR3 nucleotides are TGCGCCAGCAGCTTAACACGACAGGGGAGCACAGATACGCAGTATTTT. Translating gives CASSLTRQGSTDTQYF.